The T cell receptor (beta chain) described here comes from a study of cytomegalovirus exposure and HLA in healthy donors. Study-wide points: In vitro work confirmed that a few CMV-associated chains recognize CMV antigens. Cytomegalovirus-associated status was assigned to more than 150 TCR beta chains. An Asian-associated ancestry cluster reportedly showed fewer N-insertions than the approximately 630-donor mean in a later analysis.

The PCR used 60 Vbeta and 13 Jbeta primers. The table came from immunoSEQ multiplex PCR; TCRdb's copy has only in-frame clones and leaves some out. The data contain more than 95,000 clones, roughly 80% of them singletons. Trimming removed 4 bases at V and 7 bases at J, with 16 bases between. CDR1 is MNHNY, CDR2 SVGAGI, per germline (reference sequence). This CDR3 comprises 14 residues. Notes on this clone: Its target is not known.

The sequenced sample was PBMCs. The clonotype was recovered from a man between 50 and 59 years old in good health and CMV-seropositive. This sequence joins TRBV6-6 and TRBJ2-5, with a tentative D call TRBD2 (5 bases). The CDR3 nucleotides are TGTGCCAGCAGTTCGGCTATCGCCGAGGGGACCCAGTACTTC. This encodes CASSSAIAEGTQYF.